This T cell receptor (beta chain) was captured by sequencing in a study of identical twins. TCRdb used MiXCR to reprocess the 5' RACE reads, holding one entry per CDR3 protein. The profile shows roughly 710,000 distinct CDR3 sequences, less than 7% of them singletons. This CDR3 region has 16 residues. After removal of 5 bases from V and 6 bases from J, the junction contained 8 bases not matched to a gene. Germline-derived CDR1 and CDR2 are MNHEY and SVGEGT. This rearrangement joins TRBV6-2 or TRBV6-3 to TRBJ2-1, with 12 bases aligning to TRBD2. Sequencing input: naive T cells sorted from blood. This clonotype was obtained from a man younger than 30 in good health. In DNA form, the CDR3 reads TGTGCCAGCAGTAGATCTAGCGGGAGGGCCATCAATGAGCAGTTCTTC. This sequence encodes CASSRSSGRAINEQFF.